Listed below are T cell receptor beta chains from one sample, sequenced in a study of siplizumab effects on memory and regulatory T cells. Sequenced by immunoSEQ multiplex PCR; TCRdb stores in-frame clones only, minus some. The sample lists some 64,000 clones, 79% seen once, with about 0.42% in the top ten. The sample consisted of memory CD4+ T cells sorted from blood. Receptors were obtained from a human donor in good health. CDR3s include the opening cysteine and the closing phenylalanine or tryptophan. Each record gives: clone size, V gene, J gene, D gene, CDR3 protein, CDR3 DNA. A D gene is named only where the DNA matches it firmly. Some rows have no size entry. The others give once, few or many, or a class for an expanded clone.

clone_size: NA; v_call: TRBV5-1; j_call: TRBJ2-7; d_call: TRBD2; cdr3_aa: CASSLGTSGGSEQYF; cdr3_nt: TGCGCCAGCAGCTTGGGGACCAGCGGGGGGAGCGAGCAGTACTTC
clone_size: NA; v_call: TRBV9; j_call: TRBJ2-3; d_call: TRBD2; cdr3_aa: CASSERGVTDTQYF; cdr3_nt: TGTGCCAGCAGCGAGCGGGGGGTTACAGATACGCAGTATTTT
clone_size: NA; v_call: TRBV19; j_call: TRBJ2-7; d_call: TRBD2; cdr3_aa: CASSIILGLAGEQYF; cdr3_nt: TGTGCCAGTAGTATCATTCTCGGTCTAGCGGGGGAGCAGTACTTC
clone_size: few; v_call: TRBV11-2; j_call: TRBJ2-3; d_call: TRBD2; cdr3_aa: CASRSGGPGDTDTQYF; cdr3_nt: TGTGCCAGCAGATCGGGGGGGCCGGGGGACACAGATACGCAGTATTTT
clone_size: few; v_call: TRBV2; j_call: TRBJ1-6; d_call: TRBD1; cdr3_aa: CASSERETGHSPLHF; cdr3_nt: TGTGCCAGCAGCGAGCGCGAGACAGGGCATTCACCCCTCCACTTT
clone_size: NA; v_call: TRBV2; j_call: TRBJ1-2; d_call: TRBD1; cdr3_aa: CASSEALSGGYGYTF; cdr3_nt: TGTGCCAGCAGTGAAGCGTTATCAGGGGGGTATGGCTACACCTTC
clone_size: NA; v_call: TRBV9; j_call: TRBJ2-5; d_call: NA; cdr3_aa: CASSVEPGERETQYF; cdr3_nt: TGTGCCAGCAGCGTAGAGCCTGGGGAGAGGGAGACCCAGTACTTC
clone_size: NA; v_call: TRBV18; j_call: TRBJ1-1; d_call: TRBD1; cdr3_aa: CASSPQDREAFF; cdr3_nt: TGTGCCAGCTCACCTCAGGACAGGGAAGCTTTCTTT
clone_size: few; v_call: TRBV5-4; j_call: TRBJ1-2; d_call: NA; cdr3_aa: CASRRPGHGSYGYTF; cdr3_nt: TGTGCCAGCAGACGTCCGGGCCATGGCTCTTATGGCTACACCTTC
clone_size: NA; v_call: TRBV7-9; j_call: TRBJ2-1; d_call: NA; cdr3_aa: CASSLWGGTDNEQFF; cdr3_nt: TGTGCCAGCAGCCTTTGGGGTGGTACCGACAATGAGCAGTTCTTC
clone_size: NA; v_call: TRBV7-6; j_call: TRBJ2-1; d_call: NA; cdr3_aa: CASSLNREKQFF; cdr3_nt: TGTGCCAGCAGCTTAAACCGGGAGAAGCAGTTCTTC
clone_size: NA; v_call: TRBV9; j_call: TRBJ2-3; d_call: TRBD2; cdr3_aa: CASSVDQRGGTDTQYF; cdr3_nt: TGTGCCAGCAGCGTAGACCAGCGGGGGGGCACAGATACGCAGTATTTT
clone_size: NA; v_call: TRBV28; j_call: TRBJ2-2; d_call: NA; cdr3_aa: CASRSANRVEELFF; cdr3_nt: TGTGCCAGCAGATCCGCCAACAGGGTAGAGGAGCTGTTTTTT
clone_size: NA; v_call: TRBV29-1; j_call: TRBJ1-1; d_call: NA; cdr3_aa: CSVPPTARNTEAFF; cdr3_nt: TGCAGCGTTCCCCCGACAGCCAGGAACACTGAAGCTTTCTTT
clone_size: NA; v_call: TRBV6-5; j_call: TRBJ1-5; d_call: NA; cdr3_aa: CASRRRVNQPQHF; cdr3_nt: TGTGCCAGCAGACGGAGGGTTAATCAGCCCCAGCATTTT
clone_size: NA; v_call: TRBV30; j_call: TRBJ2-6; d_call: TRBD1; cdr3_aa: CAWSPLGQGIAGANVLTF; cdr3_nt: TGTGCCTGGAGCCCCTTGGGACAGGGAATCGCTGGGGCCAACGTCCTGACTTTC
clone_size: NA; v_call: TRBV5-1; j_call: TRBJ1-6; d_call: NA; cdr3_aa: CASSLTGIEHSPLHF; cdr3_nt: TGCGCCAGCAGCTTGACAGGGATCGAGCATTCACCCCTCCACTTT
clone_size: NA; v_call: TRBV11-3; j_call: TRBJ2-1; d_call: NA; cdr3_aa: CASSLEVLGSSYNEQFF; cdr3_nt: TGTGCCAGCAGCTTAGAAGTCCTGGGGAGCTCCTACAATGAGCAGTTCTTC
clone_size: NA; v_call: TRBV5-4; j_call: TRBJ1-3; d_call: NA; cdr3_aa: CASSLSHSLSGNTIYF; cdr3_nt: TGTGCCAGCAGCTTGTCGCACAGCCTCTCTGGAAACACCATATATTTT
clone_size: once; v_call: TRBV5-5; j_call: TRBJ2-3; d_call: TRBD2; cdr3_aa: CASSSRSGEGDTQYF; cdr3_nt: TGTGCCAGCAGCTCGAGGAGCGGGGAAGGGGATACGCAGTATTTT
clone_size: NA; v_call: TRBV7-9; j_call: TRBJ2-7; d_call: NA; cdr3_aa: CASSPRGVLTYEQYF; cdr3_nt: TGTGCCAGCAGCCCTCGAGGGGTTTTAACCTACGAGCAGTACTTC
clone_size: NA; v_call: TRBV5-4; j_call: TRBJ2-5; d_call: NA; cdr3_aa: CASSLGPRETQYF; cdr3_nt: TGTGCCAGCAGCTTGGGGCCCCGAGAGACCCAGTACTTC
clone_size: once; v_call: TRBV5-1; j_call: TRBJ2-1; d_call: TRBD2; cdr3_aa: CASSFGASGVAYNEQFF; cdr3_nt: TGCGCCAGCAGCTTCGGGGCTAGCGGGGTAGCTTACAATGAGCAGTTCTTC
clone_size: few; v_call: TRBV9; j_call: TRBJ2-3; d_call: NA; cdr3_aa: CASSVVNTQYF; cdr3_nt: TGTGCCAGCAGCGTAGTAAATACGCAGTATTTT
clone_size: NA; v_call: TRBV9; j_call: TRBJ1-3; d_call: TRBD1; cdr3_aa: CASSEGTVAGNTIYF; cdr3_nt: TGTGCCAGCAGCGAGGGGACAGTCGCGGGAAACACCATATATTTT
clone_size: NA; v_call: TRBV27; j_call: TRBJ2-3; d_call: NA; cdr3_aa: CASRLTGGGSSTDTQYF; cdr3_nt: TGTGCCAGCAGGCTAACGGGCGGGGGCTCTAGCACAGATACGCAGTATTTT